Listed below are T cell receptor beta chains from one sample, sequenced in a study of blood T cells in healthy people across ages. TCRdb independently ran MiXCR on the 5' RACE reads; one entry per CDR3 protein. The profile shows about 1.8 million distinct CDR3 sequences, roughly 52% of them singletons. Sequencing used blood. Every receptor here comes from a woman between 40 and 50 years old in good health. Both conserved end residues are part of each CDR3. Fields, in order: J gene, CDR3 length, D gene, V gene, clone size, CDR3 DNA, CDR3 protein. A D gene is named only where the DNA matches it firmly. The size of a clone is reported for some rows only, either as once, few or many, or as a class for expanded clones.

J: TRBJ2-4
length: 13
D: -
V: TRBV28
size: -
DNA: TGTGCCAGCACCGGGCAAAGGGTTGTCATTCAGTACTTC
CDR3: CASTGQRVVIQYF

J: TRBJ1-2
length: 13
D: TRBD1
V: TRBV11-2
size: -
DNA: TGTGCCAGCAGCTTAGGTTGGACAGGCGGCTACACCTTC
CDR3: CASSLGWTGGYTF

J: TRBJ2-3
length: 15
D: -
V: TRBV7-9
size: -
DNA: TGTGCCAGCAGCTTCTTAACAGGGCCCACAGATACGCAGTATTTT
CDR3: CASSFLTGPTDTQYF

J: TRBJ2-5
length: 17
D: -
V: TRBV15
size: -
DNA: TGTGCCACCAGCGGAGAGACCCCGTGGCAGCACCAAGAGACCCAGTACTTC
CDR3: CATSGETPWQHQETQYF

J: TRBJ1-2
length: 17
D: -
V: TRBV7-2
size: few
DNA: TGTGCCAGCAGCTTCGGGTCAGGGAGGCTCGGGGGGAATGGCTACACCTTC
CDR3: CASSFGSGRLGGNGYTF

J: TRBJ2-4
length: 15
D: -
V: TRBV27
size: -
DNA: TGTGCCAGCAGTCCCGCGCCTCTAGCCAAAAACATTCAGTACTTC
CDR3: CASSPAPLAKNIQYF

J: TRBJ2-5
length: 13
D: -
V: TRBV7-2
size: few
DNA: TGTGCCAGCAGCCCCACCGGCAAGAGGACCCAGTACTTC
CDR3: CASSPTGKRTQYF

J: TRBJ2-5
length: 15
D: TRBD2
V: TRBV20-1
size: few
DNA: TGCAGTGCTAGTGCACTAGCGGGGACTCAAGAGACCCAGTACTTC
CDR3: CSASALAGTQETQYF

J: TRBJ2-3
length: 15
D: -
V: TRBV7-2
size: -
DNA: TGTGCCAGCAGCTCTGAAGGGGGAGGAACAGATACGCAGTATTTT
CDR3: CASSSEGGGTDTQYF

J: TRBJ1-4
length: 13
D: -
V: TRBV5-1
size: -
DNA: TGCGCCAGCAGCGGGCCTGGGGGGGAAAAACTGTTTTTT
CDR3: CASSGPGGEKLFF

J: TRBJ2-1
length: 17
D: -
V: TRBV4-3
size: few
DNA: TGCGCCAGCAGCCAAGATACCTCTAGCATCTCCTACAATGAGCAGTTCTTC
CDR3: CASSQDTSSISYNEQFF

J: TRBJ2-1
length: 14
D: -
V: TRBV13
size: -
DNA: TGTGCCAGCAGCTATGTGGGCCCCTACAATGAGCAGTTCTTC
CDR3: CASSYVGPYNEQFF

J: TRBJ2-3
length: 14
D: -
V: TRBV21-1
size: -
DNA: TGTGCCAGCAGCAATGGAGAGGGGCAAGATACGCAGTATTTT
CDR3: CASSNGEGQDTQYF

J: TRBJ2-5
length: 14
D: -
V: TRBV6-2/TRBV6-3
size: -
DNA: TGTGCCAGCAGTTACCCCCAGACCCGGGAGACCCAGTACTTC
CDR3: CASSYPQTRETQYF

J: TRBJ2-5
length: 15
D: TRBD2
V: TRBV3-1
size: -
DNA: TGTGCCAGCAGCCGGGCCGGGGGGATCCAAGAGACCCAGTACTTC
CDR3: CASSRAGGIQETQYF

J: TRBJ2-3
length: 15
D: TRBD1
V: TRBV6-5
size: -
DNA: TGTGCCAGCAGCCGACAGGGGTCGGTTCCAGGTACGCAGTATTTT
CDR3: CASSRQGSVPGTQYF

J: TRBJ1-2
length: 18
D: -
V: TRBV7-2
size: few
DNA: TGTGCCAGCAGCTTAAGTTCGAGAGTCTGGGAGTCGGTCTATGGCTACACCTTC
CDR3: CASSLSSRVWESVYGYTF

J: TRBJ2-5
length: 14
D: TRBD1
V: TRBV20-1
size: few
DNA: TGCAGTGCTGGGATAACAGGGGACGGGGAGACCCAGTACTTC
CDR3: CSAGITGDGETQYF

J: TRBJ2-3
length: 17
D: TRBD2
V: TRBV7-2
size: few
DNA: TGTGCCAGCAGCCCTACCAGACTAGCGGGGTTCGGGAATACGCAGTATTTT
CDR3: CASSPTRLAGFGNTQYF

J: TRBJ2-5
length: 16
D: -
V: TRBV4-3
size: few
DNA: TGCGCCAGCAGCCAAGATTTTTTCGAGGGAATCGGGACCCAGTACTTC
CDR3: CASSQDFFEGIGTQYF

J: TRBJ2-3
length: 16
D: TRBD2
V: TRBV27
size: few
DNA: TGTGCCAGCAGTTCACCTAGCGGGGGGCCCACAGATACGCAGTATTTT
CDR3: CASSSPSGGPTDTQYF

J: TRBJ1-1
length: 13
D: -
V: TRBV25-1
size: few
DNA: TGTGCCAGCAGTGAATTTGGCATCGACGGAGCTTTCTTT
CDR3: CASSEFGIDGAFF

J: TRBJ1-2
length: 17
D: TRBD1
V: TRBV12-3/TRBV12-4
size: -
DNA: TGTGCCAGCAGTCCAACCCTCAGGACAGGGGTTGGTGATGGCTACACCTTC
CDR3: CASSPTLRTGVGDGYTF